Listed here are 14 T cell receptor beta chains from one sample, sequenced in a study of blood T cell repertoires in COVID-19. Assay used: immunoSEQ multiplex PCR; TCRdb lists only in-frame clones, some missing. Among about 260,000 clones listed, around 87% were seen once. Sequencing was performed on peripheral blood. These receptors were collected from a woman in her thirties or forties who had recovered from COVID-19.

The V call is TRBV6-6, the J call TRBJ1-5; D is possibly TRBD1 (6 bases). This CDR3 spans 14 amino acids. The V end lost 6 bases, the J end lost 11 bases, and 20 bases lay between the germline ends. The germline V gene encodes CDR1 MNHNY and CDR2 SVGAGI (reference sequence). DNA for the CDR3: TGTGCCAGCAGACTAGACAGGTTATTTCGGGCCCAGCATTTT. It translates to CASRLDRLFRAQHF.

This chain connects TRBV24-1 to TRBJ2-2; D not resolved. The V gene lost 3 bases and the J gene lost 4 bases, with 8 bases spanning the gap. This CDR3 has 14 amino acids. CDR1 is KGHDR, CDR2 SFDVKD, per germline. DNA of the CDR3: TGTGCCACCAGTGATGCACGGTCCACCGGGGAGCTGTTTTTT. The encoded protein is CATSDARSTGELFF.

This clone appeared a few times. The V call is TRBV11-2, the J call TRBJ2-7; 7 bases align to TRBD2. This CDR3 has 13 residues. In germline, CDR1 is SGHAT, CDR2 FQNNGV. Unmatched junction bases numbered 1, after V lost 3 bases and J lost 2 bases. This chain's CDR3 is CASSFRGAYEQYF. In DNA, the CDR3 is TGTGCCAGCAGCTTCCGGGGGGCCTACGAGCAGTACTTC.

In this sample, this clone turned up once. This sequence joins TRBV10-3 and TRBJ1-1; D is unresolved. Germline-derived CDR1 and CDR2 are ENHRY and SYGVKD. V lost 4 bases, J lost 1 base, and 10 bases lay in between. This CDR3 comprises 14 residues. Written as DNA, the CDR3 is TGTGCCATCAGTGGGAGCGGTAGGAACACTGAAGCTTTCTTT. Translation: CAISGSGRNTEAFF.

This chain connects TRBV18 to TRBJ2-7, with 9 bases that match TRBD1. From germline, CDR1 is KGHSH and CDR2 LQKENI. Trimming at V came to 5 bases and at J to 3 bases, leaving 5 bases not matched to a gene. CDR3 length: 14 amino acids. In DNA, the CDR3 is TGTGCCAGCTCATCGACGGGACAGGGCTACGAGCAGTACTTC. The encoded protein is CASSSTGQGYEQYF.

The chain carries TRBV5-6 and TRBJ1-2; 7 positions match TRBD1. The CDR3 extends over 15 amino acids. Per the germline V gene, CDR1 is SGHDT and CDR2 is YYEEEE. The CDR3, as DNA: TGTGCTACCCAGAGCGAGGGGGCGACGCCCCATGGCTACACCTTC. Encoded protein: CATQSEGATPHGYTF.

The chain is built from TRBV12-3 or TRBV12-4 and TRBJ2-2, with D unclear. The CDR3 extends over 13 amino acids. Deletions cut 1 base from V and 7 bases from J, with 7 bases between. The CDR3 spells CASSLGVGGELFF. The CDR3 bases are TGTGCCAGCAGTTTAGGAGTCGGCGGGGAGCTGTTTTTT.

A few counts support this clone. This sequence joins TRBV28 and TRBJ2-3, with D possibly matching TRBD1 (6 bases). V dropped 11 bases and J dropped 6 bases, with 18 bases sitting between them. CDR1 is MDHEN, CDR2 SYDVKM, per germline. The CDR3 runs 13 residues. The CDR3 spells CALAQDSLDTQYF. As DNA, the CDR3 is TGTGCCTTGGCCCAGGACAGCCTGGATACGCAGTATTTT.

The chain has TRBV10-3 and TRBJ1-1; 8 positions match TRBD1. CDR1 ENHRY and CDR2 SYGVKD come from the germline V gene. The CDR3 has 12 residues. V shed 10 bases, J shed 7 bases, and the junction held 8 bases outside the gene matches. CDR3 sequence: CATQDREGEAFF. As DNA, the CDR3 is TGTGCCACCCAGGACAGGGAGGGTGAAGCTTTCTTT.

The count of this clone is one. This chain joins TRBV7-2 and TRBJ2-2, with a weak D call TRBD2 (7 bases). Germline V CDR1 and CDR2: SGHTA, FQGNSA. The CDR3 runs to 17 residues. V lost 0 bases to trimming and J lost 4 bases, with 15 bases between them. CDR3 bases: TGTGCCAGCAGCTTAGCATTCCGGGGGGCCAGCACCGGGGAGCTGTTTTTT. Translated, it gives CASSLAFRGASTGELFF.

CDR3: CASSSRDSGETQYF. As DNA, the CDR3 is TGCGCCAGCAGCTCCCGGGACAGTGGGGAGACCCAGTACTTC. The chain couples TRBV5-1 to TRBJ2-5; 7 positions agree with TRBD1. Germline V CDR1 and CDR2: SGHRS, YFSETQ. V was clipped by 3 bases and J by 5 bases; unmatched bases: 7. CDR3 length: 14 residues. Supplemented by reference TRBV5-1 and TRBJ2-5, the full variable domain reads KAGVTQTPRYLIKTRGQQVTLSCSPISGHRSVSWYQQTPGQGLQFLFEYFSETQRNKGNFPGRFSGRQFSNSRSEMNVSTLELGDSALYLCASSSRDSGETQYFGPGTRLLVL.

The chain uses TRBV9 and TRBJ2-5; D is unclear. V lost 0 bases and J lost 4, with 10 bases in between. The CDR3 length is 14 residues. The germline V gene has CDR1 SGDLS and CDR2 YYNGEE. The CDR3 region is CASSVDGFGETQYF. The CDR3 coding sequence is TGTGCCAGCAGCGTAGACGGGTTCGGAGAGACCCAGTACTTC.

The chain has TRBV19 and TRBJ1-1; 10 bases are shared with TRBD1. The CDR3 is 17 residues long. Germline V CDR1 and CDR2: LNHDA, SQIVND (reference sequence). V lost 2 bases and J lost 0; bases outside the gene matches: 6. CDR3 in DNA: TGTGCCAGTAGTATAACGGACAGGGGGATTATGAACACTGAAGCTTTCTTT. Translation gives CASSITDRGIMNTEAFF.

V usage is TRBV19 and J usage is TRBJ1-2; 7 positions match TRBD1. The V and J ends lost 6 bases and 4 bases, in that order; junction bases with no gene match: 5. CDR3 length: 13 residues. CDR1 LNHDA and CDR2 SQIVND come from the germline V gene (reference sequence). The CDR3 DNA follows: TGTGCCAGTAGCAAGACAGGGTCCTATGGCTACACCTTC. Translation: CASSKTGSYGYTF.